A single sample is the source of the 8 T cell receptor beta chains below, sequenced in a study of shared clonotypes between healthy human individuals. Only CD45RO-negative cells positively selected for CCR7 counted as naive CD8 cells, so terminally differentiated effector memory CD45RA+ cells were excluded. Sequencing used immunoSEQ multiplex PCR; TCRdb keeps in-frame clones, though not all of them. The profile shows some 2.1 million clones, just under 95% of them singletons. Sequencing was performed on naive CD8+ T cells sorted from blood. The source of these receptors is a man between 18 and 35 years old in good health.

The J gene is TRBJ2-5, the V gene TRBV7-2, with TRBD2 as a possible D gene (5 bases). V lost 6 bases and J lost 5, with 10 bases in between. Germline CDR1 and CDR2: SGHTA and FQGNSA. The CDR3 consists of 12 residues. The CDR3 sequence is CASRVGKETQYF. The DNA for the CDR3 is TGTGCCAGCAGGGTCGGGAAGGAGACCCAGTACTTC.

This chain connects TRBV19 to TRBJ2-2; the D is unclear. The V and J ends lost 3 bases and 3 bases respectively, with 5 bases between them. Per germline, CDR1 LNHDA and CDR2 SQIVND (reference sequence). This CDR3 spans 13 amino acids. The DNA for the CDR3 is TGTGCCAGTAGTATGTCGGACACCGGGGAGCTGTTTTTT. It yields the protein CASSMSDTGELFF.

This chain connects TRBV4-1 to TRBJ2-7; 7 bases are a match to TRBD1. V shed 0 bases, J shed 3 bases, and the junction held 11 bases outside the gene matches. Germline V gene sequence: CDR1 MGHRA, CDR2 YSYEKL. This CDR3 region has 17 residues. CDR3 nucleotide sequence: TGCGCCAGCAGCCAAGATCTTATGCCAGGGGGAAACTACGAGCAGTACTTC. Amino acid sequence: CASSQDLMPGGNYEQYF.

This clone has only one observation. The gene calls are TRBV27 and TRBJ2-1; D perhaps matches TRBD1 (6 bases). Germline lookup yields CDR1 MNHEY and CDR2 SMNVEV (reference sequence). The CDR3 length is 15 residues. Trimming left V 0 bases short and J 5 bases short, with 11 bases between. The CDR3 here is CASSLSLEGDNEQFF. The CDR3 nucleotides read TGTGCCAGCAGTTTATCCCTAGAGGGGGACAATGAGCAGTTCTTC.

Worth noting for this clone: This sample also contains other DNA sequences that code for the same CDR3. The V and J genes are TRBV5-1 and TRBJ2-7; 7 nucleotides agree with TRBD1. V lost 3 bases and J lost 4; bases outside the gene matches: 7. The CDR3 is 14 residues long. CDR1 and CDR2 from the germline V gene are SGHRS and YFSETQ. The CDR3 nucleotides read TGCGCCAGCAGCTCCGGGACAGTATCTTACGAGCAGTACTTC. It is translated as CASSSGTVSYEQYF.

The V and J genes are TRBV5-1 and TRBJ2-7, with a possible D match to TRBD2 (5 bases). This CDR3 is built from 13 residues. CDR1 is SGHRS, CDR2 YFSETQ, per germline. Trimming shortened V by 2 bases and J by 7 bases, and 13 bases separated the two germline ends. The CDR3 here is CASSFWTGGEQYF. In nucleotides, the CDR3 is TGCGCCAGCAGCTTCTGGACGGGCGGGGAGCAGTACTTC.

The J gene is TRBJ2-2, the V gene TRBV6-5; D is unresolved. Germline V gene sequence: CDR1 MNHEY, CDR2 SVGAGI. V was clipped by 0 bases and J by 8 bases, with 10 bases between them. The CDR3 has 14 amino acids. This CDR3 reads CASSYSQTVGELFF. DNA for the CDR3: TGTGCCAGCAGTTACTCTCAGACGGTTGGGGAGCTGTTTTTT.

The V call is TRBV27, the J call TRBJ2-3; D not resolved. Trimming took off 4 bases at V and 0 bases at J, with 8 bases between the two ends. CDR3 length: 14 amino acids. Germline-derived CDR1 and CDR2 are MNHEY and SMNVEV (reference sequence). CDR3 sequence (DNA): TGTGCCAGCAGTTACGGCCCTAGCACAGATACGCAGTATTTT. Translation gives CASSYGPSTDTQYF.